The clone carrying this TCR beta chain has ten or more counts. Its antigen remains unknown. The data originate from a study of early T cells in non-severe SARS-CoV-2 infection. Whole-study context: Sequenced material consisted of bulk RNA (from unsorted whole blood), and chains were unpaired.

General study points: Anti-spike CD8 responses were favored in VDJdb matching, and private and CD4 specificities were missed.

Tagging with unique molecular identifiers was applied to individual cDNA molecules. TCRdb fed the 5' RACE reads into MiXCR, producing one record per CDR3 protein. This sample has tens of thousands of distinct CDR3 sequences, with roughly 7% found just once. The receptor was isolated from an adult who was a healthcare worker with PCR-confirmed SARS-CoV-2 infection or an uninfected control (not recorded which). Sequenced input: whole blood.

CDR3 residues: CASGTSGGEQFF. CDR3 DNA: TGTGCCAGCGGGACTAGCGGGGGTGAGCAGTTCTTC. The gene calls are TRBV12-3 or TRBV12-4 and TRBJ2-1; 14 positions agree with TRBD2. The CDR3 spans 12 residues. V gave up 8 bases and J gave up 9 bases; unmatched junction bases: 0.